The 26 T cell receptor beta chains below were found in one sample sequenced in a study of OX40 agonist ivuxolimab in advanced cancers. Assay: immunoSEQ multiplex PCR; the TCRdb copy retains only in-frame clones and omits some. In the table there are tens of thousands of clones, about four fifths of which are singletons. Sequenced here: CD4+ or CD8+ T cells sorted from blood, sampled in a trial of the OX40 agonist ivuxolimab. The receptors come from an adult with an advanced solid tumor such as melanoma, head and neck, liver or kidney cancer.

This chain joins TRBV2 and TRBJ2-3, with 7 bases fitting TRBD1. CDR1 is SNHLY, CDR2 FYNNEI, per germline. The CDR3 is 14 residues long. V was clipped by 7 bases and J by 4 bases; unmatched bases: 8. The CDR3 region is CASTRGLGSDTQYF. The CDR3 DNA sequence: TGTGCCAGCACGAGGGGGCTTGGGTCAGATACGCAGTATTTT.

CDR3 protein: CATSRDRVLSGRGNEQFF. DNA for the CDR3: TGTGCCACCAGCAGAGATCGGGTGCTTAGCGGGAGGGGTAATGAGCAGTTCTTC. V and J are TRBV15 and TRBJ2-1, with 11 nucleotides matching TRBD2. CDR3 length: 18 amino acids. Germline CDR1 and CDR2: LNHNV and YYDKDF (reference sequence). The trim removed 0 bases at V and 7 bases at J, leaving 11 bases unmatched.

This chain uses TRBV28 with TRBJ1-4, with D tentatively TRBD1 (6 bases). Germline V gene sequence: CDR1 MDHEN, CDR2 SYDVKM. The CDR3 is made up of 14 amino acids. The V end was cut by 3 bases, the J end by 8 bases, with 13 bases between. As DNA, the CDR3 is TGTGCCAGCAGTTTGGCGGGGGCAGGGGAAAAACTGTTTTTT. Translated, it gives CASSLAGAGEKLFF. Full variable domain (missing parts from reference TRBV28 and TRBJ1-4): DVKVTQSSRYLVKRTGEKVFLECVQDMDHENMFWYRQDPGLGLRLIYFSYDVKMKEKGDIPEGYSVSREKKERFSLILESASTNQTSMYLCASSLAGAGEKLFFGSGTQLSVL.

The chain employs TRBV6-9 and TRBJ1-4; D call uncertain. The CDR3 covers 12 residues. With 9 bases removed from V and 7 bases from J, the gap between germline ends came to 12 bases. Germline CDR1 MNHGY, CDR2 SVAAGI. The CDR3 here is CARTSGGEKLFF. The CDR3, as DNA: TGTGCCAGGACAAGTGGCGGTGAAAAACTGTTTTTT.

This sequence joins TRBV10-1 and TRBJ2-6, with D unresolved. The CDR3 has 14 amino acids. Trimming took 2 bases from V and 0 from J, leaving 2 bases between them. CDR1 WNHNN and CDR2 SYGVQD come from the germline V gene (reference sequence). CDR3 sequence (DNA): TGCGCCAGCAGTGAGAACTCTGGGGCCAACGTCCTGACTTTC. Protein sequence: CASSENSGANVLTF.

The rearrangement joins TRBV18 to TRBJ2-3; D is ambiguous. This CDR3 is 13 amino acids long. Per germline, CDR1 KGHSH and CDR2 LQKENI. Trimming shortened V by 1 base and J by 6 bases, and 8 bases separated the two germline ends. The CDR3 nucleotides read TGTGCCAGCTCACCACGGCTTTCCGATACGCAGTATTTT. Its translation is CASSPRLSDTQYF. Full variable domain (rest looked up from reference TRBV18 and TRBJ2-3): NAGVMQNPRHLVRRRGQEARLRCSPMKGHSHVYWYRQLPEEGLKFMVYLQKENIIDESGMPKERFSAEFPKEGPSILRIQQVVRGDSAAYFCASSPRLSDTQYFGPGTRLTVL.

The DNA of the CDR3 is TGTGCCAGCAGCCCTAGCCCCGGGTTATACACCTTC. Translation gives CASSPSPGLYTF. The chain couples TRBV11-2 to TRBJ1-2; D gene unclear. CDR1 SGHAT and CDR2 FQNNGV come from the germline V gene. The V end lost 5 bases, the J end lost 11 bases, and 15 bases lay between the germline ends. There are 12 residues in the CDR3.

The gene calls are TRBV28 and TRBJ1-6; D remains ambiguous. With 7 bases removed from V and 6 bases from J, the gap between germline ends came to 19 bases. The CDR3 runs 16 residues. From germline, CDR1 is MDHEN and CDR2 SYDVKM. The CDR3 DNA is TGTGCCAGCACTATAACAGCCGGGGAATCTAATTCACCCCTCCACTTT. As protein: CASTITAGESNSPLHF. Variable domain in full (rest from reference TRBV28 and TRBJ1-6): DVKVTQSSRYLVKRTGEKVFLECVQDMDHENMFWYRQDPGLGLRLIYFSYDVKMKEKGDIPEGYSVSREKKERFSLILESASTNQTSMYLCASTITAGESNSPLHFGNGTRLTVT.

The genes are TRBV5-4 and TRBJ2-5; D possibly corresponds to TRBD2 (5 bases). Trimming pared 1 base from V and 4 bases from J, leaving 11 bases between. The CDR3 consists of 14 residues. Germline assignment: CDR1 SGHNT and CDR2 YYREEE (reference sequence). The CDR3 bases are TGTGCCAGCAGCTTGAGGTTAAGCGGAGAGACCCAGTACTTC. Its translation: CASSLRLSGETQYF. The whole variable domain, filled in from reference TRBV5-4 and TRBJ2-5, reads ETGVTQSPTHLIKTRGQQVTLRCSSQSGHNTVSWYQQALGQGPQFIFQYYREEENGRGNFPPRFSGLQFPNYSSELNVNALELDDSALYLCASSLRLSGETQYFGPGTRLLVL.

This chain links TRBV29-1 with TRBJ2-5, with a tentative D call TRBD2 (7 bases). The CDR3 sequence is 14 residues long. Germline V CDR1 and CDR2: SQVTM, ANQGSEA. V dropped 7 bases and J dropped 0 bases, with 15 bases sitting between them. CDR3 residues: CSARGGQYQETQYF. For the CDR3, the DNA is TGCAGCGCCAGGGGAGGGCAGTACCAAGAGACCCAGTACTTC.

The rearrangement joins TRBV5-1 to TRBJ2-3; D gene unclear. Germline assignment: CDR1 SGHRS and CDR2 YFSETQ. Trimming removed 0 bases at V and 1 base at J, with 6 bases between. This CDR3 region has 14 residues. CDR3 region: CASSLGSGTDTQYF. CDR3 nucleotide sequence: TGCGCCAGCAGCTTGGGCAGCGGCACAGATACGCAGTATTTT.

Written as DNA, the CDR3 is TGTGCCAGCAGTTTATCGACTAGCGGGAGGAGGTACGAGCAGTACTTC. This gives the protein CASSLSTSGRRYEQYF. The chain has TRBV28 and TRBJ2-5; 13 positions match TRBD2. The DNA matches TRBJ2-7 better at its end, which makes the J call doubtful. In germline, CDR1 is MDHEN, CDR2 SYDVKM. This CDR3 has 16 residues.

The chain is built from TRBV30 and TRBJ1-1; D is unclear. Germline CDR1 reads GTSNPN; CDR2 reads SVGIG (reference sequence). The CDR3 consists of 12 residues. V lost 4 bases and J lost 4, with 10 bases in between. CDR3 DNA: TGTGCCTGGACCTCGATTGGCACTGAAGCTTTCTTT. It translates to CAWTSIGTEAFF.

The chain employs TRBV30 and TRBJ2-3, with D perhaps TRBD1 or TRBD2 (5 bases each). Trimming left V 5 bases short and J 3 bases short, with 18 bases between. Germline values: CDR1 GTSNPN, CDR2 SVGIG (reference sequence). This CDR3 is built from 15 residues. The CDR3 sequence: CAWARDGRRTDTQYF. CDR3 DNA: TGTGCCTGGGCAAGGGACGGACGGAGGACAGATACGCAGTATTTT.

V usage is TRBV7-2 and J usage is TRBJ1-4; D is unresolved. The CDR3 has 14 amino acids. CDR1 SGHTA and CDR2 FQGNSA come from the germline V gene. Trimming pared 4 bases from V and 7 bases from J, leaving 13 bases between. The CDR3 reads CASSSPLGPEKLFF. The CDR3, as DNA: TGTGCCAGCAGCTCTCCTCTGGGCCCTGAAAAACTGTTTTTT.

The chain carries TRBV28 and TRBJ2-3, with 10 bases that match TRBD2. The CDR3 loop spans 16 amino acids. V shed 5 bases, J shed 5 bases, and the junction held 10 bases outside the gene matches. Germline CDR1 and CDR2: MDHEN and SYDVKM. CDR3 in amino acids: CASSPLAGEMGDTQYF. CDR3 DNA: TGTGCCAGCAGTCCTCTAGCGGGAGAGATGGGAGATACGCAGTATTTT.

CDR3 DNA sequence: TGTGCCATCAAAGCGACTAGCGTCAATGAGCAGTTCTTC. It yields the protein CAIKATSVNEQFF. The genes are TRBV10-3 and TRBJ2-1, with 8 bases matching TRBD2. Germline CDR1 and CDR2: ENHRY and SYGVKD. The CDR3 has 13 residues. V was pared by 7 bases and J by 6 bases, with 5 bases of the junction left unmatched.

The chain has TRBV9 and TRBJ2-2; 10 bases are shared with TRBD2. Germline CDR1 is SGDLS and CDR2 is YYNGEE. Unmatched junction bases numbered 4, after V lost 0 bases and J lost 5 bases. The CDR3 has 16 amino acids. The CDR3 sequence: CASSVGPSGGTGELFF. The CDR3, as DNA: TGTGCCAGCAGCGTAGGTCCTAGCGGGGGAACCGGGGAGCTGTTTTTT.

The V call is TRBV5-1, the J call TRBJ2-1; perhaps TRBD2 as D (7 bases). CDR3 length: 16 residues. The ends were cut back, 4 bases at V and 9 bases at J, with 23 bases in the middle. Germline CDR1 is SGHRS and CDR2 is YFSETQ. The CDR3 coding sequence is TGCGCCAGCAGCCAGGGGCGGGGAGGGGGGATCACTGAGCAGTTCTTC. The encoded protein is CASSQGRGGGITEQFF.

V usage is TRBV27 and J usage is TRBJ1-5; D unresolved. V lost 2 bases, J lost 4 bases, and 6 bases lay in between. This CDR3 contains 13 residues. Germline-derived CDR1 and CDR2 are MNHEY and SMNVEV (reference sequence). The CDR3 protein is CASSLRENQPQHF. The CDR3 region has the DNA TGTGCCAGCAGTTTACGAGAAAATCAGCCCCAGCATTTT.

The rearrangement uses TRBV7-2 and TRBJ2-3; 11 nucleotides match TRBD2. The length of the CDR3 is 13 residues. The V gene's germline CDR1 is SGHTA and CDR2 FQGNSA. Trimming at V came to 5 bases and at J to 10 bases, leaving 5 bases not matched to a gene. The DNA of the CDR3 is TGTGCCAGCAGCGAAGTACTAGCGGGAGCGCAGTATTTT. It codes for CASSEVLAGAQYF.

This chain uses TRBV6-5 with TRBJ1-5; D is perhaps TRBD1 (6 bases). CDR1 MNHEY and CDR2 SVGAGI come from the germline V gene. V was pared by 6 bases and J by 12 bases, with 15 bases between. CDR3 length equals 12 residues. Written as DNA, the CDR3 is TGTGCCAGCAGCTGGCGGGGGGGGCACCAGCATTTT. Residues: CASSWRGGHQHF.

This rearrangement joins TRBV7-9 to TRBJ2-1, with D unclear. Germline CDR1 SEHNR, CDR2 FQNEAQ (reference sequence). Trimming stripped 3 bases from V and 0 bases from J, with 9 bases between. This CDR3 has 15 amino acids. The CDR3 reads CASSFVANSYNEQFF. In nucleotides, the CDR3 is TGTGCCAGCAGCTTCGTGGCCAACTCCTACAATGAGCAGTTCTTC.

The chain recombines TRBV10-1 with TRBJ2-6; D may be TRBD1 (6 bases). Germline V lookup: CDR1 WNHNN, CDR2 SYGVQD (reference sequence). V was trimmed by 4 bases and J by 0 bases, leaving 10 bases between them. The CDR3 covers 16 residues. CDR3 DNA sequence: TGCGCCAGCAGTGGAGGGGGAAGCTCTGGGGCCAACGTCCTGACTTTC. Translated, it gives CASSGGGSSGANVLTF.

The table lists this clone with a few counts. CDR3 sequence reads: CAWSRTGVQPQHF. CDR3 nucleotides: TGTGCCTGGAGCAGGACAGGGGTCCAGCCCCAGCATTTT. This chain links TRBV30 with TRBJ1-5; 9 nucleotides agree with TRBD1. Looked up from germline, CDR1 is GTSNPN and CDR2 is SVGIG (reference sequence). The CDR3 contains 13 residues. V gave up 3 bases and J gave up 7 bases; unmatched junction bases: 4.

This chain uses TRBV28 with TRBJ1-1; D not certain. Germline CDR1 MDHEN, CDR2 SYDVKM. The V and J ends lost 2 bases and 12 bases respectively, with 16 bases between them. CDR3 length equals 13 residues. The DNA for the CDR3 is TGTGCCAGCAGTTTAATGCTTCGCCCCGGTACTTTCTTT. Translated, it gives CASSLMLRPGTFF.